Following are 22 T cell receptor beta chains from one sample sequenced in a study of T cell clonotyping in hematopoietic cell transplantation. Time point meaning: recipient sample about 28 days before transplant, after cytoreduction. Clones were sequenced by immunoSEQ multiplex PCR, and TCRdb holds only the in-frame ones, with some missing. The sample shows 25,000 to 35,000 clones, 90% to 95% of them seen only once. Material: peripheral blood mononuclear cells, obtained before stem cell transplant. The receptors were gathered from a man aged 50 or older with acute myeloid leukemia. Some clones in this sample may be carry-over from other donors' samples.

The V and J genes are TRBV29-1 and TRBJ1-1, with D unclear. The germline V gene encodes CDR1 SQVTM and CDR2 ANQGSEA. CDR3 size: 14 residues. Trimming left V 5 bases short and J 0 bases short, with 13 bases between. The DNA of the CDR3 is TGCAGCGTTACCATGGGCAGGTTGAACACTGAAGCTTTCTTT. This encodes CSVTMGRLNTEAFF.

This chain links TRBV5-4 with TRBJ2-5; the D gene is possibly TRBD2 (5 bases). The CDR3 covers 16 residues. The V gene's germline CDR1 is SGHNT and CDR2 YYREEE (reference sequence). The V end lost 3 bases, the J end lost 4 bases, and 19 bases lay between the germline ends. The CDR3: CASSSTGSGTGETQYF. CDR3 in DNA: TGTGCCAGCAGCTCTACGGGGTCAGGAACCGGAGAGACCCAGTACTTC.

The chain employs TRBV6-5 and TRBJ1-3; unclear D gene. This CDR3 contains 14 residues. Germline V lookup: CDR1 MNHEY, CDR2 SVGAGI. Trimming took 4 bases from V and 4 from J, leaving 11 bases between them. CDR3 sequence (DNA): TGTGCCAGCAGTTCAACAGTGGAGGGAAACACCATATATTTT. The encoded protein is CASSSTVEGNTIYF.

The chain links TRBV20-1 to TRBJ1-5; the D is unclear. The V end lost 3 bases, the J end lost 7 bases, and 7 bases lay between the germline ends. The CDR3 length is 11 residues. Germline CDR1 reads DFQATT; CDR2 reads SNEGSKA (reference sequence). CDR3 nucleotides: TGCAGTGCTAGCTCGGGGCAGCCCCAGCATTTT. It translates to CSASSGQPQHF.

This clone appeared a single time. The gene calls are TRBV5-1 and TRBJ2-2; 9 positions match TRBD1. The germline CDR1 and CDR2 sequences are SGHRS and YFSETQ. With V trimmed by 4 bases and J by 5 bases, 6 bases remained unmatched. This CDR3 region has 15 residues. The CDR3: CASSGRDRETGELFF. CDR3 DNA sequence: TGCGCCAGCAGCGGGAGGGACAGGGAGACCGGGGAGCTGTTTTTT.

This chain joins TRBV28 and TRBJ1-3; D gene unclear. Germline CDR1 is MDHEN and CDR2 is SYDVKM. This CDR3 has 14 residues. The V and J ends lost 3 bases and 1 base respectively, with 7 bases between them. The CDR3 reads CASSFVVSGNTIYF. In DNA, the CDR3 is TGTGCCAGCAGTTTTGTGGTATCTGGAAACACCATATATTTT.

The chain has TRBV28 and TRBJ1-1; D may be TRBD1 (5 bases). The V end lost 8 bases, the J end lost 1 base, and 8 bases lay between the germline ends. CDR1 and CDR2 (germline): MDHEN, SYDVKM. This CDR3 contains 12 residues. CDR3 in amino acids: CASLRANTEAFF. For the CDR3, the DNA is TGTGCCAGCCTCAGGGCGAACACTGAAGCTTTCTTT.

This chain uses TRBV4-2 with TRBJ2-3, with 12 bases lining up with TRBD2. After removal of 0 bases from V and 8 bases from J, the junction contained 9 bases not matched to a gene. In germline, CDR1 is LGHNA, CDR2 YNFKEQ. The CDR3 is made up of 17 amino acids. The CDR3 loop reads CASSQEWLAGGARTQYF. Written as DNA, the CDR3 is TGTGCCAGCAGCCAAGAATGGCTAGCGGGGGGGGCACGTACGCAGTATTTT.

The J gene is TRBJ1-4, the V gene TRBV5-6; 8 bases agree with TRBD1. In germline, CDR1 is SGHDT, CDR2 YYEEEE. The V and J ends lost 4 bases and 5 bases, in that order; junction bases with no gene match: 10. This CDR3 is 16 amino acids long. CDR3 sequence: CASSHPGTGENEKLFF. As DNA, the CDR3 is TGTGCCAGCAGCCACCCTGGGACAGGTGAAAATGAAAAACTGTTTTTT.

This chain connects TRBV7-8 to TRBJ1-4, with D perhaps TRBD1 (6 bases). The CDR3 consists of 13 residues. Trimming took off 5 bases at V and 7 bases at J, with 11 bases between the two ends. Germline values: CDR1 SGHVS, CDR2 FQNEAQ. Written as DNA, the CDR3 is TGTGCCAGCAGCCAACAGGGTAGTGAAAAACTGTTTTTT. Translation gives CASSQQGSEKLFF.

The rearrangement joins TRBV7-2 to TRBJ1-6; tentatively, D is TRBD1 (5 bases). Germline V gives CDR1 SGHTA, CDR2 FQGNSA. The CDR3 runs to 15 residues. V dropped 1 base and J dropped 9 bases, with 13 bases sitting between them. The CDR3 DNA reads TGTGCCAGCAGCTTAGGGGGGGGAGTTCGTTCACCCCTCCACTTT. Its protein product is CASSLGGGVRSPLHF.

This clone came up once. The chain couples TRBV5-7 to TRBJ2-1; D gene uncertain. TRBV5-7 is assigned to the ORF class and has an uncertain function. CDR3 length: 12 amino acids. The V and J ends lost 6 bases and 8 bases respectively, with 12 bases between them. CDR3 bases: TGTGCCAGCACCGACTGGTGGGATGAGCAGTTCTTC. Amino acids: CASTDWWDEQFF.

V and J are TRBV7-9 and TRBJ2-5, with D perhaps given as TRBD1 or TRBD2 (7 bases each). V was cut by 2 bases and J by 5 bases, with 12 bases left in between. CDR1 is SEHNR, CDR2 FQNEAQ, per germline (reference sequence). This CDR3 is 14 amino acids long. The CDR3 nucleotides read TGTGCCAGCAGCTTAACAGGGGAGGGGGAGACCCAGTACTTC. Amino acids: CASSLTGEGETQYF.

The rearrangement links TRBV5-1 to TRBJ2-5, with a possible D match to TRBD1 (5 bases). The CDR3 consists of 12 residues. Trimming cost V 1 base and J 4 bases, with 5 bases left between them. Germline-derived CDR1 and CDR2 are SGHRS and YFSETQ. CDR3 sequence reads: CASSLQGETQYF. CDR3 nucleotides: TGCGCCAGCAGCTTGCAGGGAGAGACCCAGTACTTC.

The J gene is TRBJ1-3, the V gene TRBV28; tentative D call: TRBD1 (5 bases). The CDR3 loop spans 17 amino acids. The ends were cut back, 5 bases at V and 0 bases at J, with 17 bases in the middle. The germline V gene has CDR1 MDHEN and CDR2 SYDVKM. CDR3 sequence: CASSTPRAGFSGNTIYF. In nucleotides, the CDR3 is TGTGCCAGCAGTACCCCCCGAGCAGGGTTCTCTGGAAACACCATATATTTT.

The chain is built from TRBV7-2 and TRBJ2-5; 8 nucleotides line up with TRBD1. The CDR3 length is 16 residues. V lost 0 bases, J lost 7 bases, and 10 bases stayed unmatched. Germline CDR1 SGHTA, CDR2 FQGNSA. CDR3 DNA: TGTGCCAGCAGCTTAGCGCTTCAGGGGGCCAGGGGGACCCAGTACTTC. Protein: CASSLALQGARGTQYF.

The genes are TRBV11-2 and TRBJ2-4; no clear D gene. The V end lost 1 base, the J end lost 5 bases, and 9 bases lay between the germline ends. CDR3 size: 14 residues. Germline V lookup: CDR1 SGHAT, CDR2 FQNNGV. CDR3 coding DNA: TGTGCCAGCAGCTTAGGGATGAACCAAAACATTCAGTACTTC. This translates into CASSLGMNQNIQYF.

V is TRBV4-1 and J is TRBJ2-6; 10 positions agree with TRBD1. The CDR3 has 16 amino acids. Germline-derived CDR1 and CDR2 are MGHRA and YSYEKL. Trimming removed 6 bases from V and 2 bases from J; junction bases left unmatched: 4. CDR3 sequence: CASSGTGEPGANVLTF. The CDR3 nucleotides are TGCGCCAGCAGTGGGACAGGGGAACCTGGGGCCAACGTCCTGACTTTC.

V usage is TRBV4-3 and J usage is TRBJ1-2; D is undetermined. CDR1 LGHNA and CDR2 YSLEER come from the germline V gene. The CDR3 is 13 residues long. V dropped 4 bases and J dropped 1 base, with 7 bases sitting between them. The DNA of the CDR3 is TGCGCCAGCAGCCGACCCGGTAACTATGGCTACACCTTC. This codes for CASSRPGNYGYTF.

The V gene is TRBV19, the J gene TRBJ1-1; the D is unclear. With 2 bases removed from V and 3 bases from J, the gap between germline ends came to 7 bases. Germline V lookup: CDR1 LNHDA, CDR2 SQIVND (reference sequence). The CDR3 is 13 residues long. The CDR3 region is CASSILGYTEAFF. CDR3 sequence (DNA): TGTGCCAGTAGTATACTTGGGTACACTGAAGCTTTCTTT. The full variable domain, its missing parts supplied by reference TRBV19 and TRBJ1-1, is DGGITQSPKYLFRKEGQNVTLSCEQNLNHDAMYWYRQDPGQGLRLIYYSQIVNDFQKGDIAEGYSVSREKKESFPLTVTSAQKNPTAFYLCASSILGYTEAFFGQGTRLTVV.

The V call is TRBV7-2, the J call TRBJ1-5; D call uncertain. The CDR3 runs to 14 residues. CDR1 is SGHTA, CDR2 FQGNSA, per germline. V lost 1 base and J 5 bases, leaving 9 bases between the germline ends. CDR3 coding DNA: TGTGCCAGCAGCTTAGGTCCTAGGGATCAGCCCCAGCATTTT. As protein: CASSLGPRDQPQHF.

This clone was recorded once. The chain uses TRBV4-1 and TRBJ2-2, with 12 bases identical to TRBD2. CDR1 is MGHRA, CDR2 YSYEKL, per germline. CDR3 length equals 16 residues. V shed 4 bases, J shed 3 bases, and the junction held 3 bases outside the gene matches. The CDR3 nucleotides read TGCGCCAGCAGCCCTAGCGGGAGGGCCGACACCGGGGAGCTGTTTTTT. Its protein product is CASSPSGRADTGELFF.